The 18 T cell receptor beta chains below were found in one sample sequenced in a study of T cells in Graves' hyperthyroidism and ophthalmopathy. The TCR beta CDR3 regions underwent amplification using RNA transcripts as the source. HTBI primers drove first-round RT-PCR of the TCR CDR3. One entry per CDR3 protein, called by TCRdb with MiXCR from the multiplex PCR reads. The repertoire has a few hundred thousand distinct CDR3 sequences, 20% to 25% of them found once; the top ten carry more than 60%. The specimen was blood. The receptors come from a man in his fifties or sixties with Graves' hyperthyroidism.

This clonotype has just a few counts. V usage is TRBV29-1 and J usage is TRBJ1-5; 7 bases match TRBD1. The CDR3 has 13 amino acids. Germline CDR1 and CDR2: SQVTM and ANQGSEA. Trimming took 5 bases from V and 6 from J; bases not matched to a gene: 7. CDR3 nucleotides: TGCAGCGTTTCCGACAGGGACGGTCAGCCCCAGCATTTT. Residues: CSVSDRDGQPQHF.

At least ten counts were recorded for this clonotype. CDR3 sequence (DNA): TGTGCCAGCACGGACAGGGGCTCATGGACCTACGAGCAGTACTTC. Amino acids: CASTDRGSWTYEQYF. The genes are TRBV6-1 and TRBJ2-7; 9 bases are shared with TRBD1. The CDR3 extends over 15 amino acids. Germline CDR1 and CDR2: MNHNS and SASEGT. The trim removed 7 bases at V and 2 bases at J, leaving 9 bases unmatched.

The chain links TRBV24-1 to TRBJ2-1, with D tentatively TRBD1 (6 bases). Trimming removed 3 bases from V and 5 bases from J, with 22 bases in between. The CDR3 extends over 18 amino acids. CDR1 and CDR2 (germline): KGHDR, SFDVKD. CDR3 DNA: TGTGCCACCAGTGATAAGACACAGGGCTTTGAAAGTGACAATGAGCAGTTCTTC. Protein product: CATSDKTQGFESDNEQFF.

At least ten counts were recorded for this clonotype. The V and J genes are TRBV11-3 and TRBJ2-3; a possible D gene is TRBD2 (5 bases). Germline CDR1 SGHNT, CDR2 YENEEA. The CDR3 contains 17 residues. The germline V and J ends were trimmed by 5 bases and 4 bases, with 22 bases remaining between them. The CDR3 protein is CASSLVSFRGLSDTQYF. The CDR3 DNA follows: TGTGCCAGCAGCCTCGTGTCGTTCCGGGGTTTGTCAGATACGCAGTATTTT.

The chain links TRBV12-3 or TRBV12-4 to TRBJ1-5; a weak D match, TRBD1 (6 bases). V dropped 1 base and J dropped 1 base, with 14 bases sitting between them. The CDR3 loop spans 17 amino acids. The CDR3, as DNA: TGTGCCAGCAGTTTAGGGTCGGGGGGCGGAAGCAATCAGCCCCAGCATTTT. Its protein product is CASSLGSGGGSNQPQHF.

This clonotype was detected only a few times. The rearrangement joins TRBV2 to TRBJ1-2; 8 bases map to TRBD1. V lost 0 bases and J lost 8; bases outside the gene matches: 5. The CDR3 sequence is 14 residues long. Germline loops: CDR1 SNHLY, CDR2 FYNNEI. The CDR3 DNA reads TGTGCCAGCAGTGAAGCTCAGGGGGCTGACGGCTACACCTTC. This codes for CASSEAQGADGYTF.

The rearrangement uses TRBV28 and TRBJ2-3, with D tentatively TRBD2 (6 bases). CDR1 MDHEN and CDR2 SYDVKM come from the germline V gene. The germline V and J ends were trimmed by 5 bases and 1 base, with 13 bases remaining between them. This CDR3 is 15 amino acids long. CDR3 region: CASSQPGLRTDTQYF. The CDR3 DNA is TGTGCCAGCAGTCAGCCGGGACTCCGCACAGATACGCAGTATTTT.

The chain employs TRBV5-1 and TRBJ2-4; 7 nucleotides line up with TRBD2. V was pared by 4 bases and J by 8 bases, with 12 bases of the junction left unmatched. CDR1 and CDR2 from the germline V gene are SGHRS and YFSETQ. The CDR3 has 15 amino acids. CDR3 nucleotide sequence: TGCGCCAGCAGCCGCCTCGGTGGGGCGGGGGACATTCAGTACTTC. Protein sequence: CASSRLGGAGDIQYF.

The CDR3 loop reads CASSATDGAGEKLFF. The CDR3 DNA reads TGTGCCAGTAGTGCAACCGACGGGGCAGGAGAAAAACTGTTTTTT. This chain uses TRBV19 with TRBJ1-4; D possibly corresponds to TRBD1 (5 bases). The germline V gene encodes CDR1 LNHDA and CDR2 SQIVND (reference sequence). The V end was cut by 5 bases, the J end by 8 bases, with 18 bases between. The CDR3 sequence is 15 residues long.

This chain connects TRBV20-1 to TRBJ2-7; TRBD1 aligns across 7 bases. V lost 3 bases and J lost 3; bases outside the gene matches: 8. The germline V gene encodes CDR1 DFQATT and CDR2 SNEGSKA (reference sequence). This CDR3 spans 14 amino acids. The CDR3 nucleotides are TGCAGTGCTAGCGGCCGGGACAGCTTCTACGAGCAGTACTTC. This translates into CSASGRDSFYEQYF.

Concerning this clonotype: Given a much more abundant clone one base away, this may be a read error. The rearrangement links TRBV3-1 to TRBJ2-7; a weak D match, TRBD2 (6 bases). CDR1 is LGHDT and CDR2 is YNNKEL in the germline V gene (reference sequence). Trimming removed 3 bases from V and 7 bases from J, with 16 bases in between. This CDR3 has 14 residues. The CDR3 reads CASSQTTSLGEQYF. In nucleotides, the CDR3 is TGTGCCAGCAGCCAGACGACTAGTTTGGGGGAGCAGTACTTC.

The gene calls are TRBV3-1 and TRBJ1-1, with D possibly being TRBD1 (5 bases). Germline loops: CDR1 LGHDT, CDR2 YNNKEL (reference sequence). V dropped 6 bases and J dropped 8 bases, with 13 bases sitting between them. This CDR3 is built from 12 residues. The CDR3 bases are TGTGCCAGCAGTCGAGGGGAGGAGGAAGCTTTCTTT. Translation: CASSRGEEEAFF.

The gene calls are TRBV20-1 and TRBJ2-4; 8 nucleotides line up with TRBD2. The V segment lost 8 bases and the J segment 4 bases; nucleotides outside the gene matches: 10. The length of the CDR3 is 14 residues. The germline V gene has CDR1 DFQATT and CDR2 SNEGSKA (reference sequence). The CDR3 DNA follows: TGCAGTATAGCGGGAAGCGGGCGGAAAAACATTCAGTACTTC. It translates to CSIAGSGRKNIQYF.

J is TRBJ2-1 and V is TRBV6-2 or TRBV6-3; 10 bases match TRBD2. The CDR3 has 14 amino acids. Germline CDR1 is MNHEY and CDR2 is SVGEGT. V gave up 5 bases and J gave up 8 bases; unmatched junction bases: 6. This chain's CDR3 is CASSPSGRGYEQFF. The CDR3 coding sequence is TGTGCCAGCAGTCCTAGCGGGAGAGGCTATGAGCAGTTCTTC.

This clonotype was counted a few times. A much larger clone is a single base away; this may be a read error. The CDR3 coding sequence is TGCAGTGCTAGCGGGGCGGGGACAAGAAAGAATGAGCAGTTCTTC. Translating gives CSASGAGTRKNEQFF. The V gene is TRBV20-1, the J gene TRBJ2-1; D is perhaps TRBD1 or TRBD2 (6 bases each). Trimming took 3 bases from V and 7 from J, leaving 19 bases between them. In germline, CDR1 is DFQATT, CDR2 SNEGSKA (reference sequence). The CDR3 consists of 15 residues.

This clonotype was recorded many times. V usage is TRBV7-3 and J usage is TRBJ2-1, with TRBD1 matching 7 bases. CDR3 length: 15 residues. V shed 4 bases and J 4 bases; nucleotides not matched to a gene: 7. Germline CDR1 SGHTA, CDR2 FQGTGA. CDR3 in DNA: TGTGCCAGCAGCTGGGGACAGCGGAGTTACAATGAGCAGTTCTTC. Translated, it gives CASSWGQRSYNEQFF.

The chain recombines TRBV27 with TRBJ2-7; the D gene is possibly TRBD2 (6 bases). The germline V gene encodes CDR1 MNHEY and CDR2 SMNVEV (reference sequence). CDR3 size: 16 residues. Trimming removed 11 bases from V and 3 bases from J, with 26 bases in between. CDR3 nucleotide sequence: TGTGCCCGCGTCGTCCGGGGGTCCTGGAGGATCTACGAGCAGTACTTC. It specifies CARVVRGSWRIYEQYF.

Of note for this clonotype: This may be a read error, as it is one base from a much larger clone. The chain joins TRBV11-2 to TRBJ2-7; tentative D call: TRBD2 (6 bases). This CDR3 is 16 amino acids long. Germline-derived CDR1 and CDR2 are SGHAT and FQNNGV. Trimming left V 1 base short and J 5 bases short, with 18 bases between. CDR3 region: CASSLAEGGATHEQYF. The CDR3 DNA reads TGTGCCAGCAGCTTAGCCGAGGGAGGAGCAACCCACGAGCAGTACTTC.